This T cell receptor (beta chain) was identified during a study of tumor-infiltrating lymphocytes in primary liver carcinoma (dated by TCRdb to the late 2010s). Background for the entire study: Of the five patients (three men and two women, aged 30 to 69 years), four had hepatocellular carcinoma and one had combined HCC and intrahepatic cholangiocarcinoma. Repertoires from technical replicates were highly reproducible, with mean shared-clone rates roughly 0.89 and correlation coefficients above 0.98. The five patients had tumors staged T1-T3 N0M0, with maximum diameters ranging from roughly 4.2 to 11 cm. The roughly 27 tumor region samples were profiled with Agilent mRNA microarrays so that TCRbeta repertoire diversity could be related to the local molecular phenotype. Each sample produced roughly 3.65 to 7.13 million productive TCRbeta reads, and read depth showed no significant difference between tissue types. A total of about 35 specimens from 5 patients, comprising about 25 tumor regions, 5 adjacent noncancerous liver tissues and 5 peripheral blood samples, were covered by TCRbeta repertoire sequencing. TCRbeta repertoire sequencing, expression microarrays and whole-exome sequencing were combined in the study across five regions of each liver tumor, with adjacent normal tissue and blood also included.

Without any cell sorting, total RNA and DNA were extracted together from about 20-30 mg of bulk tissue using the AllPrep DNA/RNA mini kit. Between late 2015 and early 2016, roughly 5 patients in China with histopathologically diagnosed primary liver carcinoma had their tumors surgically resected. Patients had chronic HBV infection and were treatment-naive at sampling. Each tumor was sampled at five spatially separated regions: the superior, inferior, left-lateral and right-lateral poles and the tumor centre. Histology showed that every tumor sample contained more than 80% viable tumor cells. Pieces of fresh tumor and adjacent tissue were cut in half, with one half kept in RNAlater at -80 degrees C and the other half sent for histology. Beyond this particular receptor, the publication reports: Because the samples were bulk and unsorted, CD4+ and CD8+ T cell repertoires could not be compared. Only roughly 7.5-25% of top clones appeared in all five regions of a tumor, which suggests that tumor-infiltrating T cells are spatially heterogeneous. A significantly larger repertoire fraction was made up by the top 250 clones in tumors than in blood (p = 0.039). The study included only four or five patients, and the authors note findings should be validated in a larger study. Only the TCR beta chain was sequenced, which likely underestimates true repertoire diversity because unpaired alpha chains were not captured. Repertoire overlap was higher between tumor regions (mean around 36%) than tumor-adjacent (approximately 17%) or tumor-blood (approximately 14%) pairs, consistent with antigen-driven expansion.

CDR1 SQVTM and CDR2 ANQGSEA were looked up in the germline V gene. Its CDR3 holds 13 amino acids, cysteine through phenylalanine. The only DNA kept is the CDR3, 39 bases in frame from the first base. Using a constant-region primer and ProtoScript II reverse transcriptase, TCRbeta-specific cDNA was reverse-transcribed from 500 ng total RNA. The TCRbeta libraries were prepared through three rounds of nested multiplex PCR following a slightly modified ARM-PCR procedure. The first two PCR rounds used multiplex TRBV1-TRBV30 forward primers with a Cbeta reverse primer, each for about 10 cycles. Sample barcodes and Illumina adapters were added in a final 25-cycle PCR using Deep VentR polymerase. Before sequencing, amplicons between 200 and 500 bp were purified from gel using a QIAquick gel extraction kit. TCRbeta amplicons were sequenced on an Illumina HiSeq 2500 with 250-bp paired-end reads. The study's processing was this. To recover full CDR3 sequences, reads were quality-trimmed using Trimmomatic v0.33 and paired reads were then merged using FLASH v1.2.11. V, D and J germline segments were assigned to the rearranged TCRbeta sequences using MiGEC v1.2.1b. VDJtools v1.0.0 computed clonotype statistics and Shannon-Wiener diversity indices. To reduce sampling bias, subsequent analyses other than the diversity analysis used only the 250 most abundant clonotypes in each sample. Clones were called with MiXCR by TCRdb after fastp trimmed the public reads at Q25, and only in-frame beta chains were retained. When rows share a CDR3 protein, they turn into one entry using the most common DNA and genes. The V and J calls come from TCRdb's annotation, not from the publication. This sample gives around 120,000 distinct CDR3 sequences in total; around two thirds of them show up just once. The ten largest clones add up to roughly a tenth of the sample.

As for this clonotype: The antigen it recognizes is unknown. This could be a read error, since a much larger clone is one nucleotide away.

The source of this sequence is a woman aged 60-75 years with primary liver carcinoma and hepatitis B virus infection. The chain is encoded by TRBV29-1 joined to TRBJ1-4; a tentative D call is TRBD1 (6 bases match). Source material: liver tumor tissue from sampling region 1. The cell subset or site label corresponds to: tumor region T1, superior pole. The CDR3 region reads CGVAVGGNEKLFF. The nucleotides are TGCGGCGTTGCGGTGGGGGGCAATGAAAAACTGTTTTTT.